A single T cell receptor (beta chain) is shown here with its context. In germline, CDR1 is MGHRA, CDR2 YSYEKL. The CDR3 runs to 15 residues. Between the trimmed V and J ends, which lost 0 bases and 4 bases, there was a span of 12 bases. Clones were sequenced by immunoSEQ multiplex PCR, and TCRdb holds only the in-frame ones, with some missing. The table includes about 180,000 clones, 85% to 95% detected once. This sample was taken from a study of T cell responses to AZD1222 COVID-19 vaccine. The sample consisted of peripheral blood, taken 28 days after the second AZD1222 dose. The chain has TRBV4-1 and TRBJ1-2; D uncertain. The source is an adult who received the AZD1222 COVID-19 vaccine. CDR3 sequence (DNA): TGCGCCAGCAGCCAAGAGTCACAGTGGAGCTATGGCTACACCTTC. Protein product: CASSQESQWSYGYTF.